The source of this T cell receptor (beta chain) is a study of STAT5B mutations in CD4+ large granular lymphocyte leukemia. Generated by immunoSEQ multiplex PCR, the TCRdb table keeps only in-frame clones and is missing some. The top ten clones hold 0.4% to 0.45% of a sample with roughly 23,000 clones, 78% of them seen once. The germline V gene encodes CDR1 LNHDA and CDR2 SQIVND (reference sequence). V was pared by 3 bases and J by 3 bases, with 2 bases of the junction left unmatched. The CDR3 consists of 15 residues. The rearrangement links TRBV19 to TRBJ2-1, with 10 positions matching TRBD1. The material sequenced was CD4+ T cells from blood buffy coats. The receptor was derived from a human donor in good health. The CDR3: CASSIGTGVYNEQFF. CDR3 bases: TGTGCCAGTAGTATCGGGACAGGGGTCTACAATGAGCAGTTCTTC.